This record looks at one T cell receptor (beta chain) sequence and its context. The data are from a study of shared T cell receptors in the human thymus. Method: immunoSEQ multiplex PCR; TCRdb's copy keeps in-frame clones and lacks some. This table holds more than 550,000 clones, about 90% found once. CDR3 length: 16 residues. Trimming took 5 bases from V and 2 from J; bases not matched to a gene: 7. Germline V gene data show CDR1 as MDHEN and CDR2 as SYDVKM. These same records also appear under a second study, on human thymus T cells. From that study: Finnish infants who were healthy and having corrective surgery for congenital heart defects made up the donors. Corrective heart surgery yielded resections, and these provided the thymus tissue. What appeared biased in thymic and blood repertoires was the usage of V and J genes. Related work found strong thymic repertoire overlap between unrelated individuals.

J is TRBJ2-1 and V is TRBV28; TRBD2 agrees at 9 bases. Input material: thymocytes. The clonotype was recovered from a boy under two years old with a congenital heart defect. This CDR3 is CASSISGGNPYNEQFF. The DNA of the CDR3 is TGTGCCAGCAGTATAAGCGGGGGGAATCCCTACAATGAGCAGTTCTTC.